Sequencing of this T cell receptor beta chain was carried out in a study of blood T cell repertoires in COVID-19. Study background: From the United States, Italy and Spain came samples of acute and convalescent COVID-19. In each case, the material was cDNA or gDNA derived from T cells, B-cell-depleted T cells, or PBMCs.

Authors' data handling: Amplified reference gene primers provided the basis for estimating nucleated cell counts. This table comes from immunoSEQ multiplex PCR, and its TCRdb copy is limited to in-frame clones, with some not included. The V and J calls and clone size were taken over from that table, and D and trimming were inferred from the DNA. The repertoire holds about 21,000 clones, with just over 90% as singletons. Germline lookup yields CDR1 SGHTA and CDR2 FQGTGA. The V and J ends lost 5 bases and 4 bases respectively, with 9 bases between them. There are 13 residues in the CDR3. In its sample, this clone was seen once.

V is TRBV7-3 and J is TRBJ1-3; no clear D gene. The sequencing sample was made of peripheral blood. The receptor comes from a woman aged 45 to 65 with active COVID-19. Written as DNA, the CDR3 is TGTGCCAGCAGCCCTCCGGGGGGAAACACCATATATTTT. Encoded protein: CASSPPGGNTIYF.